This record covers a single TCR beta chain. The antigen remains unidentified. Assay: immunoSEQ multiplex PCR; the TCRdb copy retains only in-frame clones and omits some. The sample consists of roughly 2.6 million clones, 85% to 95% of them appearing once. The data stem from a study of shared clonotypes between healthy human individuals. Study-wide context: For every donor, three CD4 naive, three CD4 memory, two CD8 naive and one CD8 memory plates were used. Whole-study results and caveats: Large sequencing depth failed to make sorted-subset sequencing complete, rarefaction showed. Shared clonotypes across all four donors exceeded non-shared ones in generation probability.

V shed 2 bases and J 6 bases; nucleotides not matched to a gene: 2. Germline V gives CDR1 MNHEY, CDR2 SVGAGI. The CDR3 length is 15 residues. The chain recombines TRBV6-5 with TRBJ2-2, with TRBD1 identical over 11 bases. The receptor was derived from a man younger than 35 in good health. Sequencing used naive CD4+ T cells sorted from blood. Specified subset: CD45RA+ positively selected. The CDR3 reads CASSYRGQGAGELFF. As DNA, the CDR3 is TGTGCCAGCAGTTACAGGGGACAGGGGGCCGGGGAGCTGTTTTTT.